Included here is one TCR beta chain sequence, with context. Its target is not known. The data derive from a study of T cell responses to AZD1222 COVID-19 vaccine. Overall study results and limits: Distributed over spike, vaccine-associated CD4 TCRs predominated at 160-218 and 743-854. Following two doses of AZD1222, Spike-specific TCR breadth and depth rose. Seropositive AZD1222 recipients at baseline numbered only five or six.

TCRdb's table, derived via immunoSEQ multiplex PCR, lists solely in-frame clones and lacks some. Of 150,000 or so clones listed, less than 95% are singletons. Second-dose groups at about 4 or about 12 weeks were pooled. Germline assignment: CDR1 MNHEY and CDR2 SVGAGI. The CDR3 has 15 residues. The ends lost 2 bases at V and 3 bases at J; junction bases unmatched: 6. The clonotype was recovered from an adult who received the AZD1222 COVID-19 vaccine. The chain employs TRBV6-5 and TRBJ1-2; 7 bases align to TRBD1. Sequenced here: peripheral blood, sampled 28 days after the second AZD1222 dose. The CDR3 loop reads CASSYPEGADYGYTF. DNA of the CDR3: TGTGCCAGCAGTTACCCTGAGGGGGCTGACTATGGCTACACCTTC.